The 6 T cell receptor beta chains below were found in one sample sequenced in a study of identical twins. TCRdb redid the calling of the 5' RACE reads with MiXCR, one entry per CDR3 protein. The sample contains a few hundred thousand distinct CDR3 sequences, 9.6% of which appear only once. The same data also contributed to another study, on yellow fever vaccine responses in identical twins.

The sample taken for sequencing was PBMCs. These receptors were collected from a woman under 30 in good health.

The gene calls are TRBV4-2 and TRBJ2-7, with D perhaps matching TRBD1 (7 bases). CDR3 length: 15 amino acids. Trimming stripped 3 bases from V and 1 base from J, with 13 bases between. Germline CDR1 and CDR2: LGHNA and YNFKEQ. The CDR3 DNA is TGTGCCAGCAGCCAGCCGCAGGGGGGTTCCTACGAGCAGTACTTC. Its translation: CASSQPQGGSYEQYF.

The J gene is TRBJ1-1, the V gene TRBV7-2; unclear D gene. Germline CDR1 is SGHTA and CDR2 is FQGNSA. The CDR3 has 13 residues. V was cut by 5 bases and J by 7 bases, with 14 bases left in between. The CDR3 DNA sequence: TGTGCCAGCAGCGCCCGGGCTCCCCATGAAGCTTTCTTT. Translating it yields CASSARAPHEAFF.

This clonotype has at least ten counts. The rearrangement links TRBV5-1 to TRBJ2-3, with D perhaps TRBD2 (6 bases). The V end was cut by 4 bases, the J end by 4 bases, with 13 bases between. CDR1 is SGHRS and CDR2 is YFSETQ in the germline V gene. There are 14 residues in the CDR3. The chain's CDR3 is CASSIGTRADTQYF. DNA for the CDR3: TGCGCCAGCAGCATAGGGACTCGCGCAGATACGCAGTATTTT.

The chain recombines TRBV5-1 with TRBJ2-7; D is undetermined. The CDR3 totals 13 residues. V lost 3 bases and J lost 1, with 8 bases in between. Germline-derived CDR1 and CDR2 are SGHRS and YFSETQ. In nucleotides, the CDR3 is TGCGCCAGCAGCTGGTCAAAATCCTACGAGCAGTACTTC. Translating gives CASSWSKSYEQYF. The complete variable domain, with remaining parts taken from reference TRBV5-1 and TRBJ2-7, reads KAGVTQTPRYLIKTRGQQVTLSCSPISGHRSVSWYQQTPGQGLQFLFEYFSETQRNKGNFPGRFSGRQFSNSRSEMNVSTLELGDSALYLCASSWSKSYEQYFGPGTRLTVT.

The rearrangement uses TRBV5-1 and TRBJ2-7, with 14 bases identical to TRBD2. The germline gives CDR1 SGHRS, CDR2 YFSETQ. V trimming: 3 bases; J trimming: 4 bases; junction bases outside the gene matches: 6. The CDR3 length is 16 residues. CDR3 coding DNA: TGCGCCAGCAGCTCCGGACTAGCGGGAGGAGATTACGAGCAGTACTTC. It encodes CASSSGLAGGDYEQYF.

This clonotype showed up just a few times. The chain carries TRBV30 and TRBJ2-7; D is unresolved. Germline V gene lookup returns CDR1 GTSNPN and CDR2 SVGIG (reference sequence). CDR3 length: 13 residues. The germline V and J ends were trimmed by 2 bases and 3 bases, with 11 bases remaining between them. CDR3 sequence (DNA): TGTGCCTGGAGTAACAGCGCGGTCTACGAGCAGTACTTC. This encodes CAWSNSAVYEQYF.